The 15 T cell receptor beta chains listed next were all sequenced from one sample in a study of Ad26.COV2.S vaccination and SARS-CoV-2 variants. Clones were read by immunoSEQ multiplex PCR, and TCRdb kept only the in-frame ones, dropping some. Of 430,000 or so clones listed, around nine tenths were seen once; the top ten hold roughly an eighth. Indicated treatment: roughly 19 received Ad26.COV2.S at low or high dose, single or two shots; 5 received placebo; per-sample allocation not given. It was on day 63 after the first vaccine or placebo injection that samples were taken. Sequenced material: peripheral blood, taken in a trial of Ad26.COV2.S vaccine versus placebo. Source of these receptors: a person between 18 and 65 years old who received the Ad26.COV2.S COVID-19 vaccine or a placebo.

This chain connects TRBV28 to TRBJ1-2; 7 nucleotides line up with TRBD1. Germline assignment: CDR1 MDHEN and CDR2 SYDVKM. The CDR3 is made up of 11 amino acids. Unmatched junction bases numbered 3, after V lost 6 bases and J lost 8 bases. The CDR3 region is CASSPGGGYTF. CDR3 sequence (DNA): TGTGCCAGCAGCCCAGGGGGGGGCTACACCTTC.

This clone was seen a few times. CDR3 bases: TGTGCCAGCTCACCACAGGACACCGGGGAGCTGTTTTTT. Translated, it gives CASSPQDTGELFF. This rearrangement joins TRBV18 to TRBJ2-2; D is ambiguous. CDR1 and CDR2 (germline): KGHSH, LQKENI. This CDR3 has 13 residues. Trimming removed 1 base from V and 3 bases from J, with 3 bases in between.

This clone was observed at least ten times. The J gene is TRBJ1-5, the V gene TRBV7-7; 7 bases align to TRBD1. Germline V gene data show CDR1 as SSHAT and CDR2 as FNYEAQ (reference sequence). V was pared by 2 bases and J by 0 bases, with 7 bases of the junction left unmatched. The CDR3 length is 17 residues. The CDR3 sequence is CASSLKQGSDSNQPQHF. CDR3 coding DNA: TGTGCCAGCAGCTTAAAACAGGGGTCGGATAGCAATCAGCCCCAGCATTTT.

The CDR3 nucleotides read TGTGCCAGCAGCTTAGCTCCGGTCAGCTCCTACGAGCAGTACTTC. Residues: CASSLAPVSSYEQYF. The chain links TRBV7-2 to TRBJ2-7, with no clear D. Per germline, CDR1 SGHTA and CDR2 FQGNSA. The CDR3 is 15 residues long. Trimming left V 0 bases short and J 0 bases short, with 9 bases between. Variable domain in full (rest from reference TRBV7-2 and TRBJ2-7): GAGVSQSPSNKVTEKGKDVELRCDPISGHTALYWYRQSLGQGLEFLIYFQGNSAPDKSGLPSDRFSAERTGGSVSTLTIQRTQQEDSAVYLCASSLAPVSSYEQYFGPGTRLTVT.

The V gene is TRBV19, the J gene TRBJ2-7; 7 positions match TRBD2. V trimming: 4 bases; J trimming: 6 bases; junction bases outside the gene matches: 9. CDR1 and CDR2 from the germline V gene are LNHDA and SQIVND (reference sequence). The CDR3 length is 14 residues. This CDR3 reads CASSSGSKVTEQYF. In nucleotides, the CDR3 is TGTGCCAGTAGTAGCGGGAGTAAGGTAACCGAGCAGTACTTC.

J is TRBJ1-2 and V is TRBV19; 9 bases fit TRBD1. V shed 3 bases, J shed 8 bases, and the junction held 4 bases outside the gene matches. Germline values: CDR1 LNHDA, CDR2 SQIVND (reference sequence). The CDR3 covers 13 residues. The CDR3 protein is CASSMDRGGGYTF. The CDR3 DNA sequence: TGTGCCAGTAGTATGGACAGGGGAGGCGGCTACACCTTC.

V gene TRBV7-2 combines with J gene TRBJ2-1; a weak D match, TRBD1 (5 bases). The CDR3 covers 12 residues. Trimming took off 2 bases at V and 13 bases at J, with 12 bases between the two ends. Per the germline V gene, CDR1 is SGHTA and CDR2 is FQGNSA. The CDR3 nucleotides are TGTGCCAGCAGCTTATGGCAGGGCCTCCAGTTCTTC. Amino acids: CASSLWQGLQFF.

This chain joins TRBV6-5 and TRBJ1-2; tentatively, D is TRBD1 (6 bases). This CDR3 is 13 amino acids long. V shed 2 bases and J shed 5 bases, with 9 bases lying between them. Germline V gives CDR1 MNHEY, CDR2 SVGAGI. The CDR3 nucleotides read TGTGCCAGCAGTTACGGGGGCGAGTATGGCTACACCTTC. This encodes CASSYGGEYGYTF.

The chain combines TRBV7-9 with TRBJ1-2, with TRBD1 matching 7 bases. The junction had 4 bases not matched to a gene; V was cut back by 5 bases and J by 4 bases. Looked up from germline, CDR1 is SEHNR and CDR2 is FQNEAQ (reference sequence). This CDR3 is 13 amino acids long. CDR3 amino acids: CASSLGQRYGYTF. In nucleotides, the CDR3 is TGTGCCAGCAGCCTGGGACAGCGCTATGGCTACACCTTC. The variable domain in full, with the rest retrieved from reference TRBV7-9 and TRBJ1-2, is DTGVSQNPRHKITKRGQNVTFRCDPISEHNRLYWYRQTLGQGPEFLTYFQNEAQLEKSRLLSDRFSAERPKGSFSTLEIQRTEQGDSAMYLCASSLGQRYGYTFGSGTRLTVV.

This chain links TRBV2 with TRBJ2-2; no definite D call. Germline V gene lookup returns CDR1 SNHLY and CDR2 FYNNEI. The CDR3 is 15 amino acids. With 4 bases removed from V and 2 bases from J, the gap between germline ends came to 11 bases. Here the CDR3 reads CASSAETVNTGELFF. The CDR3 DNA is TGTGCCAGCAGTGCAGAGACCGTAAACACCGGGGAGCTGTTTTTT.

V gene TRBV21-1 combines with J gene TRBJ2-7; the D call TRBD2 from the table was never checked on the DNA. TRBV21-1 constitutes a pseudogene. CDR3 length: 14 amino acids. CDR3 in amino acids: CASRASEKGYEQYF. The CDR3 DNA reads TGTGCCAGCAGGGCTAGCGAGAAGGGCTACGAGCAGTACTTC.

This chain uses TRBV5-1 with TRBJ1-2, with D unresolved. CDR3 length: 12 amino acids. In germline, CDR1 is SGHRS, CDR2 YFSETQ. Trimming shortened V by 4 bases and J by 3 bases, and 7 bases separated the two germline ends. The CDR3 bases are TGCGCCAGCAGCCGGGCCGACTATGGCTACACCTTC. Its protein is CASSRADYGYTF.

This clone occurred a few times. CDR3 bases: TGTGCCAGCAGTTTCGACAGCTCTGGAAACACCATATATTTT. Translated, it gives CASSFDSSGNTIYF. The chain is built from TRBV6-6 and TRBJ1-3; weak D call: TRBD1 (5 bases). The V gene's germline CDR1 is MNHNY and CDR2 SVGAGI (reference sequence). The CDR3 extends over 14 amino acids. Trimming took 4 bases from V and 0 from J, leaving 7 bases between them.

V is TRBV6-5 and J is TRBJ1-2; D is uncertain. Germline V gene data show CDR1 as MNHEY and CDR2 as SVGAGI. V lost 4 bases and J lost 4, with 7 bases in between. This CDR3 region has 12 residues. The CDR3 sequence is CASSSGVYGYTF. For the CDR3, the DNA is TGTGCCAGCAGTTCCGGCGTCTATGGCTACACCTTC.

The chain recombines TRBV3-1 (or the pseudogene TRBV3-2) with TRBJ1-2; D remains unclear. V was clipped by 1 base and J by 10 bases, with 7 bases between them. Germline-derived CDR1 and CDR2 are LGHDT and YNNKEL (reference sequence). There are 11 residues in the CDR3. In DNA form, the CDR3 reads TGTGCCAGCAGCCAAGTGGGTCACTACACCTTC. Amino acids: CASSQVGHYTF.